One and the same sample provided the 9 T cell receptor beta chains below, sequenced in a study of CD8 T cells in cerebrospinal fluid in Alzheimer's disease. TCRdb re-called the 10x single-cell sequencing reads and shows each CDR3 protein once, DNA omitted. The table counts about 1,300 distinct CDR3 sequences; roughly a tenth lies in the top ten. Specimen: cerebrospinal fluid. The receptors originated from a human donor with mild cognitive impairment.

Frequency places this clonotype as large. The CDR3 loop reads CSAREAGQQLTEAFF. The chain joins TRBV20-1 to TRBJ1-1; TCRdb outputs TRBD1, but without DNA this stays unchecked. The CDR3 totals 15 residues. The V gene's germline CDR1 is DFQATT and CDR2 SNEGSKA (reference sequence).

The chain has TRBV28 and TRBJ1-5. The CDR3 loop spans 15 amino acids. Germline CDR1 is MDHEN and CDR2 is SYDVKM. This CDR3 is CASSFRQGFFQPQHF.

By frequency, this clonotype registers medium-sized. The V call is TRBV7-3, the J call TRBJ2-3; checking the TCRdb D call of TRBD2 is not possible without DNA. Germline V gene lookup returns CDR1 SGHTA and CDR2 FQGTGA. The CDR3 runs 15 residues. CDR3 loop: CASSPRAGVTDTQYF. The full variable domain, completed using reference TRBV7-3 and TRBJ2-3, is GAGVSQTPSNKVTEKGKYVELRCDPISGHTALYWYRQSLGQGPEFLIYFQGTGAADDSGLPNDRFFAVRPEGSVSTLKIQRTERGDSAVYLCASSPRAGVTDTQYFGPGTRLTVL.

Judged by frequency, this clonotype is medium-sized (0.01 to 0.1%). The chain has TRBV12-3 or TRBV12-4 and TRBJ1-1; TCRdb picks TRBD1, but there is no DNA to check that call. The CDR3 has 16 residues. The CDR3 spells CASSSARTGANTEAFF.

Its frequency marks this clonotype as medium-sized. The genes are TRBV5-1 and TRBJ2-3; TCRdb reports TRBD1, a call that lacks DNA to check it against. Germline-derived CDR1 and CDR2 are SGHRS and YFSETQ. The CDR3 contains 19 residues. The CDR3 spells CASTGSPRATDSTTDTQYF.

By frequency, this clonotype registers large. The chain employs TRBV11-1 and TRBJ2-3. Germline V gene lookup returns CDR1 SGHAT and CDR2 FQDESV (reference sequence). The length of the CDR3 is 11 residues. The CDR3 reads CASSVTDTQYF.

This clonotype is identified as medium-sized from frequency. CDR3 in amino acids: CASSEVGDFLFF. The rearrangement uses TRBV6-1 and TRBJ2-1; with no DNA, the TCRdb D assignment of TRBD2 cannot be verified. Germline CDR1 MNHNS, CDR2 SASEGT. This CDR3 has 12 residues.

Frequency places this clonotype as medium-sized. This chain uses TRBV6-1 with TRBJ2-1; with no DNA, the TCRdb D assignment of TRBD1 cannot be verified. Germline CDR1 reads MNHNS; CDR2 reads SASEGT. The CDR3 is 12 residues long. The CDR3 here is CASSLRGVEQFF.

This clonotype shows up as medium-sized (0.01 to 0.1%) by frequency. The CDR3 sequence: CASSPHGQGFRGRGFF. The chain combines TRBV12-3 or TRBV12-4 with TRBJ2-1; without DNA, the TCRdb call of TRBD1 cannot be checked. The CDR3 is 16 amino acids.